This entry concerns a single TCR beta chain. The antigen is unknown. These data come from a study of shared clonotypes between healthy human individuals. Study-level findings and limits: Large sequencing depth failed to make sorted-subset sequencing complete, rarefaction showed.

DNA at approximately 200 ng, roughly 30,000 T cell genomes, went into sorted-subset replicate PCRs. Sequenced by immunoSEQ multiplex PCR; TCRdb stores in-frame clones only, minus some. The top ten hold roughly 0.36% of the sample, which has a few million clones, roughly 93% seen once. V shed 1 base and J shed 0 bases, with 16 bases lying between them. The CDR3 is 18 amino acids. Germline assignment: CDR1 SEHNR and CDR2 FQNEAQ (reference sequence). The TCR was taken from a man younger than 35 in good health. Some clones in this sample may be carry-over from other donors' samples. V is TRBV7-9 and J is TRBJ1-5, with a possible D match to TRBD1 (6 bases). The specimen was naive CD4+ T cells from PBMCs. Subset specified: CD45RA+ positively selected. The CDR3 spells CASSLGSWGGRSNQPQHF. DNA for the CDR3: TGTGCCAGCAGCTTAGGAAGTTGGGGGGGCCGTAGCAATCAGCCCCAGCATTTT. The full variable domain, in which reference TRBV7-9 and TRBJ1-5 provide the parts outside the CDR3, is DTGVSQNPRHKITKRGQNVTFRCDPISEHNRLYWYRQTLGQGPEFLTYFQNEAQLEKSRLLSDRFSAERPKGSFSTLEIQRTEQGDSAMYLCASSLGSWGGRSNQPQHFGDGTRLSIL.